Detailed here is one T cell receptor (beta chain). Many counts were recorded for this clonotype. Which antigen it targets is not known. The sample holds no much larger clone one base away, and base qualities are not on file. For repertoire sequencing, TCR beta CDR3 regions were amplified from RNA transcripts. The first round of RT-PCR was done with HTBI primers and the Qiagen OneStep RT-PCR kit, and was followed by a second round of multiplex PCR, then size selection and purification. Libraries were sequenced on an Illumina HiSeq2000 using paired-end 100 bp reads. Turning to the authors' computational methods: Reads were processed with SOAPnuke, discarding reads with adapters, uncalled bases, mean Phred below 15, or no exact constant-primer or identifier match. COPE v1.2.5 was used to merge high-quality paired reads. Each unique nucleotide sequence was defined as a clonotype, and clonotypes were aligned to IMGT TRB V, D and J references with MiTCR v1.1. The analysis was limited to V-J combinations with a frequency above 0.0001, which together covered around 99% of the repertoires. For each V-J combination, a TCR clonal expansion and chaos score was defined as the ratio of F50 clonal expansion to chaos observed in the TCRdist matrix. Welch's t-statistics and random forest were used to narrow the features down to 13 V-J combinations, which were then fed into a naive Bayes classifier. The similarity between thyroid and blood repertoires was quantified using the Morisita-Horn index. Using fastp trimming at Q25 and MiXCR clonotype assembly, TCRdb reanalyzed the public sequencing data and kept in-frame beta chains. All rows with the same CDR3 protein become a single entry with the most common DNA and genes. The V and J calls were not made by the authors but by TCRdb's processing. Present in this sample are hundreds of thousands of distinct CDR3 sequences, about 40% of which were seen just once. The biggest ten clones account for more than 2.5% of the sample.

The entry originates in a study of Graves' ophthalmopathy and Graves' hyperthyroidism (dated by TCRdb to the late 2010s). Background for the entire study: Peripheral blood was collected before any treatment was given, at the time of initial diagnosis. To explore V-J signatures that distinguish ophthalmopathy from hyperthyroidism, a discovery set of about 99 patients was enrolled, made up of more than 40 with ophthalmopathy and around 57 with stable hyperthyroidism. An independent validation cohort was composed of around 19 hyperthyroidism patients and about 16 patients who later progressed from hyperthyroidism to ophthalmopathy. The study used TCR beta repertoire signatures to distinguish Graves' ophthalmopathy from Graves' hyperthyroidism and to predict progression to ophthalmopathy. T-cell repertoires of thyroid tissue and blood were compared in six or seven hyperthyroidism patients. Following sampling, methimazole starting at 30 mg daily was administered to hyperthyroidism patients, and high-dose intravenous methylprednisolone was administered to ophthalmopathy patients. In total, 135 blood samples were TCR-sequenced: approximately 40 ophthalmopathy, around 75 hyperthyroidism and about 17 hyperthyroidism-to-ophthalmopathy patients. Summary of the overall study and its limitations: No statistical method was used to predetermine the sample size, and group allocation was not hidden from the investigators. Ophthalmopathy was separated from stable hyperthyroidism by the 13-signature model with roughly 87% sensitivity and around 81% specificity in cross-validation and with 80%/75% in the test set. In validation, the model predicted ophthalmopathy progression with nearly 71% sensitivity and 72.22% specificity; eleven to twelve predicted patients were CT-confirmed with GO in a median of around 6 months. Most expanded thyroid clonotypes with a frequency above 0.001 also appeared in blood, which suggests that blood repertoires may reflect the immune response in the thyroid.

Ophthalmopathy patients were characterized by moderately to severely active disease, a Clinical Activity Score of at least 3, a NOSPECS grade of at least 4, and a disease duration under 3 months. Patients with other autoimmune diseases, uncontrolled infections, pregnancy or lactation were excluded from the study. Clinical symptoms, serum thyroxine, TRAb, thyroid ultrasound and orbital computed tomography formed the basis of the diagnosis. PBMCs were isolated from more than 9 ml of fresh peripheral blood by Ficoll-Paque density gradient centrifugation. Trizol reagent was used to extract the total RNA, and its quality was then checked on an Agilent 2100 Bioanalyzer. The material sequenced was peripheral blood. The clonotype originates from an adult man with Graves' ophthalmopathy.

CDR3 sequence: CASTTSEAETQYF. DNA sequence: TGTGCCAGCACGACTAGCGAGGCGGAGACCCAGTACTTC. The chain is assembled from TRBV5-8 and TRBJ2-5; 8 bases in the middle match TRBD2. The germline V gene encodes CDR1 SGHTS and CDR2 YDEGEE. Measured from the cysteine to the phenylalanine, the CDR3 is 13 residues long. Just the 39-base CDR3 DNA is kept, in frame starting at base 1. V is pruned by 6 bases and J by 5 bases, leaving 6 bases of the junction without a gene match.